A single sample is the source of the 27 T cell receptor beta chains below, sequenced in a study of control samples from healthy donors and cancer patients. Sequencing was performed with immunoSEQ multiplex PCR; in TCRdb, only in-frame clones are kept and a portion is missing. The table has 2,000 to 2,500 clones, less than 98% seen once. Sequences were obtained from PBMCs. Source of these receptors: a man in his 70s with head and neck cancer.

This clone was seen a single time. This chain links TRBV5-1 with TRBJ2-6, with unresolved D. V was clipped by 7 bases and J by 0 bases, with 8 bases between them. The CDR3 is 14 amino acids. Germline-derived CDR1 and CDR2 are SGHRS and YFSETQ. CDR3 DNA: TGCGCCAGCCTCGCGTTCTCTGGGGCCAACGTCCTGACTTTC. Translating gives CASLAFSGANVLTF.

The V call is TRBV27, the J call TRBJ1-1, with unresolved D. Germline V gives CDR1 MNHEY, CDR2 SMNVEV (reference sequence). V was cut by 5 bases and J by 1 base, with 14 bases left in between. The CDR3 runs 15 residues. The CDR3 DNA sequence: TGTGCCAGCAGTCATCGACACCTTTGGAACACTGAAGCTTTCTTT. Translation gives CASSHRHLWNTEAFF.

The chain has TRBV5-1 and TRBJ2-5; D remains unclear. Germline V CDR1 and CDR2: SGHRS, YFSETQ. Trimming took 2 bases from V and 1 from J, leaving 3 bases between them. This CDR3 is 12 amino acids long. The CDR3, as DNA: TGCGCCAGCAGCTTTACCCAAGAGACCCAGTACTTC. Translated: CASSFTQETQYF.

The chain has TRBV28 and TRBJ1-5; D gene ambiguous. With 6 bases removed from V and 0 bases from J, the gap between germline ends came to 3 bases. This CDR3 comprises 12 residues. Germline V gene sequence: CDR1 MDHEN, CDR2 SYDVKM. The CDR3 region has the DNA TGTGCCAGCAGGAATAGCAATCAGCCCCAGCATTTT. Protein product: CASRNSNQPQHF.

J is TRBJ2-4 and V is TRBV5-1; 7 bases map to TRBD1. This CDR3 contains 14 residues. CDR1 is SGHRS and CDR2 is YFSETQ in the germline V gene. The J segment lost 1 base and the V segment lost 7 bases, leaving 5 bases of the junction unmatched. CDR3 nucleotide sequence: TGCGCCAGCCAGCCAGGGGGTGCCAAAAACATTCAGTACTTC. Protein: CASQPGGAKNIQYF.

V usage is TRBV5-1 and J usage is TRBJ2-1; a possible D gene is TRBD2 (6 bases). This CDR3 has 16 amino acids. Germline CDR1 reads SGHRS; CDR2 reads YFSETQ. V was trimmed by 7 bases and J by 0 bases, leaving 17 bases between them. Here the CDR3 reads CASVRTISSSYNEQFF. CDR3 in DNA: TGCGCCAGCGTGAGGACTATTTCGAGCTCCTACAATGAGCAGTTCTTC.

The chain has TRBV6-2 or TRBV6-3 and TRBJ1-3; no reliable D call. This CDR3 comprises 14 residues. V was trimmed by 2 bases and J by 0 bases, leaving 5 bases between them. The germline V gene encodes CDR1 MNHEY and CDR2 SVGEGT. Here the CDR3 reads CASSYGSSGNTIYF. DNA for the CDR3: TGTGCCAGCAGTTACGGTAGCTCTGGAAACACCATATATTTT.

J is TRBJ2-6 and V is TRBV5-1; D is undetermined. Germline CDR1 is SGHRS and CDR2 is YFSETQ. V lost 8 bases, J lost 0 bases, and 9 bases lay in between. The length of the CDR3 is 14 residues. DNA of the CDR3: TGCGCCAGTAACGCGAACTCTGGGGCCAACGTCCTGACTTTC. Its translation: CASNANSGANVLTF.

The chain has TRBV11-3 and TRBJ2-5; TRBD2 might be the D (6 bases). Germline CDR1 is SGHNT and CDR2 is YENEEA. Trimming removed 4 bases at V and 5 bases at J, with 14 bases between. This CDR3 comprises 14 residues. The CDR3 spells CASSSEGGRETQYF. CDR3 nucleotides: TGTGCCAGCAGCTCAGAAGGAGGGCGGGAGACCCAGTACTTC.

This chain joins TRBV5-1 and TRBJ2-7, with D possibly being TRBD1 (5 bases). V was pared by 1 base and J by 0 bases, with 11 bases between. Germline CDR1 reads SGHRS; CDR2 reads YFSETQ. The CDR3 spans 15 residues. CDR3 amino acids: CASSLSRGTSYEQYF. In DNA, the CDR3 is TGCGCCAGCAGCTTGTCAAGGGGCACCTCCTACGAGCAGTACTTC.

The chain carries TRBV12-5 and TRBJ2-3; 7 bases align to TRBD1. With 1 base clipped from V and 0 bases from J, the junction kept 1 base outside the gene matches. Germline V CDR1 and CDR2: LGHNT, FRNRAP. This CDR3 has 15 residues. The CDR3 reads CASGLGDSSTDTQYF. DNA for the CDR3: TGTGCTAGTGGTTTGGGGGACAGTAGCACAGATACGCAGTATTTT.

The chain has TRBV10-2 and TRBJ2-2; 9 positions agree with TRBD1. Unmatched junction bases numbered 3, after V lost 5 bases and J lost 5 bases. The germline CDR1 and CDR2 sequences are WSHSY and SAAADI. The CDR3 length is 14 residues. CDR3 coding DNA: TGCGCCAGCAGTAACAGGGGGCAAACCGGGGAGCTGTTTTTT. Its protein is CASSNRGQTGELFF.

The chain employs TRBV7-8 and TRBJ2-7; 7 positions agree with TRBD1. This CDR3 contains 12 residues. V lost 8 bases to trimming and J lost 3 bases; unmatched junction nucleotides: 4. Germline values: CDR1 SGHVS, CDR2 FQNEAQ. DNA of the CDR3: TGTGCCAGCGGTCCAGGGGGCTACGAGCAGTACTTC. Its protein product is CASGPGGYEQYF.

This chain uses TRBV9 with TRBJ2-1; D is unclear. Germline CDR1 is SGDLS and CDR2 is YYNGEE. Trimming stripped 1 base from V and 3 bases from J, with 14 bases between. The CDR3 runs to 16 residues. CDR3 DNA: TGTGCCAGCAGCGTACTCCAGAAGGCCTACTACAATGAGCAGTTCTTC. Protein product: CASSVLQKAYYNEQFF.

The rearrangement uses TRBV7-3 and TRBJ2-6, with no clear D. The CDR3 runs to 15 residues. CDR1 and CDR2 from the germline V gene are SGHTA and FQGTGA. Trimming removed 0 bases from V and 1 base from J, with 4 bases in between. CDR3 in DNA: TGTGCCAGCAGCTTAACTGTTTCTGGGGCCAACGTCCTGACTTTC. The encoded protein is CASSLTVSGANVLTF.

This chain joins TRBV2 and TRBJ1-5; D perhaps matches TRBD1 (6 bases). V dropped 9 bases and J dropped 2 bases, with 11 bases sitting between them. The CDR3 spans 13 residues. Per germline, CDR1 SNHLY and CDR2 FYNNEI. The CDR3 DNA sequence: TGTGCCAGTTGGAAGGGGGGCAATCAGCCCCAGCATTTT. Translation: CASWKGGNQPQHF.

The V call is TRBV28, the J call TRBJ1-2, with a possible D match to TRBD1 (6 bases). Germline CDR1 is MDHEN and CDR2 is SYDVKM. V lost 6 bases and J 6 bases, leaving 20 bases between the germline ends. This CDR3 has 15 amino acids. Here the CDR3 DNA reads TGTGCCAGCAGGTCACAGGACAGATTTTTCCATGGCTACACCTTC. As protein: CASRSQDRFFHGYTF.

In its sample, this clone was seen a few times. V usage is TRBV7-9 and J usage is TRBJ2-1, with TRBD2 matching 9 bases. Germline trimming cut 8 bases from V and 5 bases from J; bases unmatched to any gene: 10. The germline CDR1 and CDR2 sequences are SEHNR and FQNEAQ (reference sequence). The CDR3 has 15 residues. The CDR3, as DNA: TGTGCCAGCGAACCTTTGCCTAGCGGGGACAATGAGCAGTTCTTC. Amino acids: CASEPLPSGDNEQFF.

The chain has TRBV2 and TRBJ1-1; D is unclear. The CDR3 sequence is 13 residues long. Between the trimmed V and J ends, which lost 2 bases and 4 bases, there was a span of 8 bases. Germline CDR1 reads SNHLY; CDR2 reads FYNNEI. The CDR3 DNA reads TGTGCCAGCAGTGAACTTCGGGGCACTGAAGCTTTCTTT. Translated: CASSELRGTEAFF. Full variable domain (missing parts from reference TRBV2 and TRBJ1-1): EPEVTQTPSHQVTQMGQEVILRCVPISNHLYFYWYRQILGQKVEFLVSFYNNEISEKSEIFDDQFSVERPDGSNFTLKIRSTKLEDSAMYFCASSELRGTEAFFGQGTRLTVV.

This chain links TRBV6-2 or TRBV6-3 with TRBJ1-1; D call uncertain. The CDR3 sequence is 13 residues long. From germline, CDR1 is MNHEY and CDR2 SVGEGT. V was shortened by 5 bases and J by 1 base, with 8 bases between the two germline ends. CDR3 coding DNA: TGTGCCAGCAGTCCCTTCCAGAACACTGAAGCTTTCTTT. Protein: CASSPFQNTEAFF.

This chain joins TRBV5-5 and TRBJ2-5; TRBD2 is a possible D gene (6 bases). Trimming stripped 1 base from V and 2 bases from J, with 12 bases between. Germline values: CDR1 SGHKS, CDR2 YYEKEE (reference sequence). The CDR3 length is 15 residues. CDR3 sequence reads: CASSLSTSSQETQYF. In DNA form, the CDR3 reads TGTGCCAGCAGCTTGAGTACTAGCAGTCAAGAGACCCAGTACTTC.

The chain links TRBV30 to TRBJ1-1; TRBD1 is a possible D gene (5 bases). The CDR3 length is 12 residues. The V and J ends lost 3 bases and 3 bases respectively, with 8 bases between them. CDR1 is GTSNPN, CDR2 SVGIG, per germline (reference sequence). The DNA of the CDR3 is TGTGCCTGGAGCAGGGAATACACTGAAGCTTTCTTT. This translates into CAWSREYTEAFF.

The chain's CDR3 is CASSSGSGNTIYF. CDR3 sequence (DNA): TGTGCCAGCAGCTCCGGCTCTGGAAACACCATATATTTT. The chain is built from TRBV7-3 and TRBJ1-3, with D unresolved. Trimming took off 4 bases at V and 0 bases at J, with 4 bases between the two ends. The CDR3 length is 13 residues. CDR1 and CDR2 from the germline V gene are SGHTA and FQGTGA. The variable domain in full, with the rest retrieved from reference TRBV7-3 and TRBJ1-3, is GAGVSQTPSNKVTEKGKYVELRCDPISGHTALYWYRQSLGQGPEFLIYFQGTGAADDSGLPNDRFFAVRPEGSVSTLKIQRTERGDSAVYLCASSSGSGNTIYFGEGSWLTVV.

The gene calls are TRBV6-2 or TRBV6-3 and TRBJ2-2; D perhaps matches TRBD1 (5 bases). Looked up from germline, CDR1 is MNHEY and CDR2 is SVGEGT. The CDR3 has 13 residues. The V end lost 6 bases, the J end lost 3 bases, and 8 bases lay between the germline ends. The chain's CDR3 is CASSLQDTGELFF. CDR3 sequence (DNA): TGTGCCAGCAGCCTACAGGACACCGGGGAGCTGTTTTTT.

This clone was seen just once. This rearrangement joins TRBV19 to TRBJ2-7; D unclear. Trimming stripped 5 bases from V and 3 bases from J, with 11 bases between. The CDR3 totals 13 residues. Germline CDR1 and CDR2: LNHDA and SQIVND (reference sequence). This CDR3 reads CASSLERNYEQYF. The DNA for the CDR3 is TGTGCCAGTAGTTTGGAAAGGAACTACGAGCAGTACTTC.

The gene calls are TRBV24-1 and TRBJ2-3; unclear D gene. This CDR3 region has 13 residues. V was trimmed by 3 bases and J by 6 bases, leaving 9 bases between them. Germline-derived CDR1 and CDR2 are KGHDR and SFDVKD. The CDR3 coding sequence is TGTGCCACCAGTGATGGTATGGGTGATACGCAGTATTTT. Amino acids: CATSDGMGDTQYF.

This chain links TRBV14 with TRBJ2-7; 9 bases agree with TRBD1. This CDR3 region has 17 residues. The germline V gene encodes CDR1 SGHDN and CDR2 FVKESK. V dropped 1 base and J dropped 5; count of bases not matched to a gene: 12. The CDR3 coding sequence is TGTGCCAGCAGCCAAGTCGAAGTCGGGGACAGGGTGCACGAGCAGTACTTC. It specifies CASSQVEVGDRVHEQYF.